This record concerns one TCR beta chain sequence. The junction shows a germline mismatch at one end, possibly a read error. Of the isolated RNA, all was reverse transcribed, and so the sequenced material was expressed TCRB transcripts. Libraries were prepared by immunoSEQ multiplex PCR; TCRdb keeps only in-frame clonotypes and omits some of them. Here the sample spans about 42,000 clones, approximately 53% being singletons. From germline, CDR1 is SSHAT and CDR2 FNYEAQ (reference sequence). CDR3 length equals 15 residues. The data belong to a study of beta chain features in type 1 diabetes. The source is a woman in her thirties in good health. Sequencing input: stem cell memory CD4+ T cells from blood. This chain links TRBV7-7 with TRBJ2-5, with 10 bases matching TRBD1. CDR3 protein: CASSLGTGDQETQYF. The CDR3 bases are TGTGCTAGCAGCTTAGGGACAGGGGACCAAGAGACCCAGTACTTC.